The rows below give T cell receptor beta chains drawn from one sample of a study of T cells expressing NK-cell markers. TCRdb re-analyzed the 5' RACE reads; it lists each CDR3 protein once, without DNA. This sample's clone table lists more than 90,000 distinct CDR3 sequences. Sequenced: blood T cells: a sorted CD56 or NKG2C T cell subset, CD4+ or CD8+ T cells, or bulk PBMC T cells (not recorded which). These receptors all stem from a woman aged 18-70 years in good health. Each CDR3 is given with its conserved first and last residue. Some rows mark clone size as missing; the rest say once, few, many or name a class of expanded clone.

v_gene	j_gene	abundance	CDR3aa
TRBV15	TRBJ2-3	NA	CATRTGGTDTQYF
TRBV25-1	TRBJ2-6	large	CASSVGISGANVLTF
TRBV20-1	TRBJ2-4	NA	CSARRTSEDIQYF
TRBV9	TRBJ2-7	NA	CASSGVGYEQYF
TRBV6-1	TRBJ2-1	NA	CASKSRELAGGPLFF
TRBV27	TRBJ1-1	NA	CASRPGRGHTEAFF
TRBV12-3/TRBV12-4	TRBJ1-2	NA	CASSSGYGYTF
TRBV24-1	TRBJ1-5	NA	CATSSGGQPQHF
TRBV28	TRBJ2-7	NA	CASSLTTAGEFYEQYF
TRBV20-1	TRBJ2-1	NA	CSARDPLAGDNEQFF
TRBV10-3	TRBJ1-1	NA	CSIGPSDTEAFF
TRBV7-3	TRBJ2-4	NA	CASSPPGENIQYF
TRBV19	TRBJ2-3	NA	CASSTSSTDTQYF
TRBV7-9	TRBJ2-5	NA	CASSLPLSSGGETQYF
TRBV3-1	TRBJ1-2	NA	CASSQDLGNYGYTF
TRBV7-9	TRBJ2-1	medium-sized	CASRDRGYEQFF